This T cell receptor (beta chain) appears in the sequencing data of a study of blood T cell repertoires in COVID-19. Background on the study: Spain, Italy and the United States supplied samples that represented acute and convalescent COVID-19. The cDNA or gDNA used as material had been derived from T cells, B-cell-depleted T cells, or PBMCs.

Authors' data handling: Quantification of nucleated cells was approximated via reference gene primer amplification. Some clones are missing from TCRdb's copy, which holds only in-frame ones; the method was immunoSEQ multiplex PCR. Clone size and V and J calls were adopted from that table, with D and trimming inferred from the DNA. Here the sample spans about 100,000 clones, just under 80% being singletons. Trimming removed 6 bases from V and 2 bases from J, with 10 bases in between. Looked up from germline, CDR1 is SNHLY and CDR2 is FYNNEI. The CDR3 length is 13 residues. About this clone: At the DNA level, this CDR3 is encoded by other sequences in the same sample as well.

This clonotype originated in an older woman with acute or convalescent COVID-19. The chain recombines TRBV2 with TRBJ2-5; maybe TRBD2 (6 bases). The sample taken for sequencing was peripheral blood. CDR3 nucleotide sequence: TGTGCCAGCAGCCGGGACTCGCAAGAGACCCAGTACTTC. This sequence encodes CASSRDSQETQYF.